Below are 14 T cell receptor beta chains sequenced from a single sample in a study of cytotoxic CD8 clonotypes in ibrutinib-treated CLL. Profiled with immunoSEQ multiplex PCR; TCRdb holds only in-frame clones, not every one. The table lists approximately 130,000 clones, roughly 80% of them singletons, with 2.5% to 3.5% in the top ten. Sequenced material: PBMCs, taken after 24 months of ibrutinib treatment. These receptors were obtained from a human donor with chronic lymphocytic leukemia.

The CDR3 coding sequence is TGTGCCAGCAACAAACTAGCGGGGTCTCAGGGGGAGACCCAGTACTTC. Translated, it gives CASNKLAGSQGETQYF. The chain links TRBV11-2 to TRBJ2-5; TRBD2 aligns across 10 bases. The CDR3 is made up of 16 amino acids. The germline V gene encodes CDR1 SGHAT and CDR2 FQNNGV. J was trimmed by 5 bases and V by 7 bases; bases with no gene match: 13.

This chain links TRBV9 with TRBJ1-1; D gene unclear. Trimming took off 0 bases at V and 4 bases at J, with 7 bases between the two ends. The CDR3 sequence is 13 residues long. Germline V CDR1 and CDR2: SGDLS, YYNGEE. The CDR3 DNA reads as TGTGCCAGCAGCGTAGTCGGGAGCACTGAAGCTTTCTTT. It codes for CASSVVGSTEAFF.

The chain couples TRBV19 to TRBJ2-7; tentatively, D is TRBD1 (6 bases). CDR3 length: 14 amino acids. V shed 3 bases and J shed 2 bases, with 11 bases lying between them. Per the germline V gene, CDR1 is LNHDA and CDR2 is SQIVND (reference sequence). CDR3 DNA sequence: TGTGCCAGTAGTATGGGCAGGGGCGCCTACGAGCAGTACTTC. It specifies CASSMGRGAYEQYF.

The chain combines TRBV18 with TRBJ2-7, with 11 bases that match TRBD2. The CDR3 extends over 16 amino acids. The V and J ends lost 0 bases and 4 bases, in that order; junction bases with no gene match: 5. Germline V lookup: CDR1 KGHSH, CDR2 LQKENI. The CDR3 here is CASSPPIGTSGYEQYF. CDR3 sequence (DNA): TGTGCCAGCTCACCACCAATAGGGACTAGCGGTTACGAGCAGTACTTC.

The chain has TRBV7-2 and TRBJ2-1, with a possible D match to TRBD2 (6 bases). CDR1 is SGHTA and CDR2 is FQGNSA in the germline V gene. This CDR3 is built from 12 residues. V was cut by 4 bases and J by 9 bases, with 10 bases left in between. This chain's CDR3 is CASSSWGGEQFF. The CDR3 coding sequence is TGTGCCAGCAGCTCTTGGGGAGGTGAGCAGTTCTTC.

The chain recombines TRBV6-1 with TRBJ1-2, with 9 nucleotides matching TRBD1. The V segment lost 7 bases and the J segment 4 bases; nucleotides outside the gene matches: 7. Germline CDR1 and CDR2: MNHNS and SASEGT. CDR3 size: 14 residues. The CDR3 coding sequence is TGTGCCAGCACCCTGGGACAGGGCAGCTATGGCTACACCTTC. It translates to CASTLGQGSYGYTF.

The chain joins TRBV6-6 to TRBJ1-2, with D perhaps matching TRBD1 (5 bases). The CDR3 covers 13 residues. CDR1 is MNHNY, CDR2 SVGAGI, per germline (reference sequence). V gave up 6 bases and J gave up 0 bases, with 8 bases separating them. The CDR3 DNA is TGTGCCAGCAGCCCACAGGCTAACTATGGCTACACCTTC. Translated, it gives CASSPQANYGYTF.

This CDR3 is CASSLGTVIYGYTF. The CDR3 DNA follows: TGTGCCAGCAGCCTAGGGACAGTGATTTATGGCTACACCTTC. This chain connects TRBV11-2 to TRBJ1-2, with 7 bases identical to TRBD1. The germline V gene has CDR1 SGHAT and CDR2 FQNNGV. J lost 5 bases, V lost 5 bases, and 8 bases had no gene match. The CDR3 contains 14 residues. Complete variable domain (other parts from reference TRBV11-2 and TRBJ1-2): EAGVAQSPRYKIIEKRQSVAFWCNPISGHATLYWYQQILGQGPKLLIQFQNNGVVDDSQLPKDRFSAERLKGVDSTLKIQPAKLEDSAVYLCASSLGTVIYGYTFGSGTRLTVV.

This clone is a singleton in its sample. The chain carries TRBV2 and TRBJ1-5; the D gene is possibly TRBD1 (6 bases). The CDR3 spans 15 residues. Germline V gene sequence: CDR1 SNHLY, CDR2 FYNNEI. The V and J ends lost 6 bases and 1 base respectively, with 13 bases between them. The CDR3 DNA reads TGTGCCAGCAGCGAACAGGGTGGGAGCAATCAGCCCCAGCATTTT. It is translated as CASSEQGGSNQPQHF.

This clone was counted a single time. This chain uses TRBV10-1 with TRBJ1-1; no reliable D call. The germline gives CDR1 WNHNN, CDR2 SYGVQD (reference sequence). This CDR3 contains 15 residues. V shed 11 bases and J shed 1 base, with 20 bases lying between them. The CDR3 loop reads CAEKERRPGNTEAFF. The CDR3 DNA reads TGCGCCGAAAAAGAGAGGCGTCCGGGGAACACTGAAGCTTTCTTT.

CDR3 region: CASSRGGSSYEQYF. The CDR3 region has the DNA TGTGCCAGCAGCCGCGGGGGGTCCTCCTACGAGCAGTACTTC. The chain couples TRBV7-2 to TRBJ2-7, with TRBD2 identical over 8 bases. The germline V gene has CDR1 SGHTA and CDR2 FQGNSA. The V gene end was trimmed by 5 bases and the J gene end by 0 bases; junction bases not matched to a gene: 3. This CDR3 region has 14 residues.

The chain couples TRBV18 to TRBJ1-1; 7 bases are a match to TRBD1. J gave up 4 bases and V 4 bases, and 3 bases lay outside the gene matches. The CDR3 is 13 amino acids. The germline CDR1 and CDR2 sequences are KGHSH and LQKENI. The CDR3 is CASSQDRSTEAFF. The CDR3 DNA is TGTGCCAGCTCACAGGACAGGAGCACTGAAGCTTTCTTT.

V is TRBV11-2 and J is TRBJ2-7; 15 bases map to TRBD2. V dropped 5 bases and J dropped 6; count of bases not matched to a gene: 14. Germline-derived CDR1 and CDR2 are SGHAT and FQNNGV. There are 18 residues in the CDR3. This CDR3 reads CASSTGLAGGPLFPEQYF. DNA for the CDR3: TGTGCCAGCAGCACGGGACTAGCGGGGGGCCCCCTTTTCCCCGAGCAGTACTTC.

On this clone itself: A junction end diverges from the germline sequence, so it may reflect a read error. This chain connects TRBV30 to TRBJ1-2, with no clear D. Germline CDR1 is GTSNPN and CDR2 is SVGIG (reference sequence). This CDR3 region has 13 residues. As DNA, the CDR3 is TGTGCCTCGGAAAGGACCGCTAAATATGGCTACACCTTC. Its protein is CASERTAKYGYTF.